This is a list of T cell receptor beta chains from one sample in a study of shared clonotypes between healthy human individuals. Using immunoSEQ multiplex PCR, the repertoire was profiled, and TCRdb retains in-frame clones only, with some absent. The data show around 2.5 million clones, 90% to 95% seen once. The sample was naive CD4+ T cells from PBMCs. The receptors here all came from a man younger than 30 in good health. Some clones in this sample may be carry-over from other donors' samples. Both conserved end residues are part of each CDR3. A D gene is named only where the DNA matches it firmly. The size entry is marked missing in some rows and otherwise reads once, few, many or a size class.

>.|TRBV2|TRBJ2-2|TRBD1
CASKGTGGTGELFF
TGTGCCAGCAAAGGGACAGGGGGCACCGGGGAGCTGTTTTTT
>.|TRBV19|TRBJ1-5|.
CASAGLGGHSNQPQHF
TGTGCCAGTGCCGGCCTGGGGGGCCATAGCAATCAGCCCCAGCATTTT
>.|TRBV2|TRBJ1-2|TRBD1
CASNPSVRGRSYGYTF
TGTGCCAGCAATCCAAGTGTAAGGGGGCGCAGCTATGGCTACACCTTC
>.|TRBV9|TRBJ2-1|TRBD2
CASSVGGRAWSYNEQFF
TGTGCCAGCAGCGTAGGAGGGAGGGCTTGGTCCTACAATGAGCAGTTCTTC
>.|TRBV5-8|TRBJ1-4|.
CASSLVGTIGEKLFF
TGTGCCAGCAGCTTGGTCGGGACTATTGGTGAAAAACTGTTTTTT
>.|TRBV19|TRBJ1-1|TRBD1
CASSRTGRGNTEAFF
TGTGCCAGTAGTCGGACAGGGAGGGGGAACACTGAAGCTTTCTTT
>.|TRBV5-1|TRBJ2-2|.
CASSSTGANTGELFF
TGCGCCAGCAGCTCGACAGGTGCGAACACCGGGGAGCTGTTTTTT
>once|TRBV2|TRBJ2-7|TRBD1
CASWGTGGIDEQYF
TGTGCCAGTTGGGGTACAGGGGGGATCGACGAGCAGTACTTC
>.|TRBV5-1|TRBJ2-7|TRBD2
CASSLGSGGRVEQYF
TGCGCCAGCAGCTTGGGGAGCGGGGGGCGCGTCGAGCAGTACTTC
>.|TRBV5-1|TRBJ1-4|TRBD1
CASSFGTGREKLFF
TGCGCCAGCAGCTTCGGGACAGGGAGGGAAAAACTGTTTTTT
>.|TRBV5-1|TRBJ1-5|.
CASREGGGNQPQHF
TGCGCCAGCAGAGAAGGGGGAGGCAATCAGCCCCAGCATTTT
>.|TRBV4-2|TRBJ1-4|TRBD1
CASSQDPRGGGKDEKLFF
TGTGCCAGCAGCCAAGATCCTCGGGGAGGGGGCAAGGATGAAAAACTGTTTTTT
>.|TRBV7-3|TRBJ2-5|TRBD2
CASSASGSGETQYF
TGTGCCAGCAGCGCTAGCGGGAGTGGAGAGACCCAGTACTTC
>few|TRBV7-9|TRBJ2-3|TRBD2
CASSRTSGRATDTQYF
TGTGCCAGCAGCCGGACTAGCGGGAGGGCCACAGATACGCAGTATTTT
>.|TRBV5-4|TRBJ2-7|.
CASSLTGNEQYF
TGTGCCAGCAGCTTAACAGGGAACGAGCAGTACTTC
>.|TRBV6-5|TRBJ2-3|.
CASSSQRVSTDTQYF
TGTGCCAGCAGTTCCCAGCGGGTGAGCACAGATACGCAGTATTTT
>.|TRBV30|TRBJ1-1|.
CAWSVGGRGQNTEAFF
TGTGCCTGGAGTGTAGGGGGTCGAGGGCAGAACACTGAAGCTTTCTTT
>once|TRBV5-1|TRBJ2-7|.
CASSLDWQGYYEQYF
TGCGCCAGCAGCTTGGATTGGCAGGGTTACTACGAGCAGTACTTC
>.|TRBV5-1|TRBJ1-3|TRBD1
CASSLAGTGRGNTIYF
TGCGCCAGCAGCTTGGCCGGGACAGGGCGAGGAAACACCATATATTTT
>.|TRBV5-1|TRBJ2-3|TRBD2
CASSLLGLAVSTDTQYF
TGCGCCAGCAGCTTGCTGGGACTAGCGGTTAGCACAGATACGCAGTATTTT
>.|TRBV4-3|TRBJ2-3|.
CASSQEMGPALDTQYF
TGCGCCAGCAGCCAAGAAATGGGCCCGGCACTAGATACGCAGTATTTT
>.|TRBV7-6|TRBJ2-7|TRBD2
CASSLVGPQGLAGVIEQYF
TGTGCCAGCAGCTTAGTCGGGCCTCAAGGGCTAGCGGGAGTGATCGAGCAGTACTTC
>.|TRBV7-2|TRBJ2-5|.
CASSFAQETQYF
TGTGCCAGCAGCTTCGCCCAAGAGACCCAGTACTTC
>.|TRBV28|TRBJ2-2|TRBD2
CASNGAGGPSTGELFF
TGTGCCAGCAATGGGGCGGGAGGGCCGAGCACCGGGGAGCTGTTTTTT
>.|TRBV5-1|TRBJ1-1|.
CASKKDLNLNTEAFF
TGCGCCAGCAAAAAGGACCTGAATCTGAACACTGAAGCTTTCTTT
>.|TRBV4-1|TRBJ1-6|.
CASSQEPTLEASPLHF
TGCGCCAGCAGCCAAGAACCGACATTAGAGGCCTCACCCCTCCACTTT
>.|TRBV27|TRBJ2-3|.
CASSLRSLGDTQYF
TGTGCCAGCAGTTTAAGGTCGCTGGGGGATACGCAGTATTTT
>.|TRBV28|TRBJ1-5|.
CASSVTGQLNQPQHF
TGTGCCAGCAGCGTCACAGGGCAACTCAATCAGCCCCAGCATTTT
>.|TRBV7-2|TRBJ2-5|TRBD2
CASSPPNSGDPQETQYF
TGTGCCAGCAGCCCTCCGAATAGCGGGGACCCACAAGAGACCCAGTACTTC
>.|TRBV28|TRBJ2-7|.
CASSFRGWGEQYF
TGTGCCAGCAGTTTTCGGGGTTGGGGCGAGCAGTACTTC
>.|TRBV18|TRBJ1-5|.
CASSPGIDQPQHF
TGTGCCAGCTCACCCGGGATCGATCAGCCCCAGCATTTT
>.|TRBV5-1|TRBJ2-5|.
CASSPQAANKETQYF
TGCGCCAGCAGCCCTCAAGCAGCAAATAAAGAGACCCAGTACTTC
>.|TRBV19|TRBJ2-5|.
CASSIHRLGPQETQYF
TGTGCCAGTAGTATACACAGACTAGGGCCACAAGAGACCCAGTACTTC